This T cell receptor beta chain was identified during a study of blood T cell repertoires in COVID-19. Trimming took off 4 bases at V and 0 bases at J, with 10 bases between the two ends. Germline CDR1 is SNHLY and CDR2 is FYNNEI. This CDR3 spans 15 amino acids. Generated by immunoSEQ multiplex PCR, the TCRdb table keeps only in-frame clones and is missing some. The top ten clones hold around 6.6% of a sample with approximately 210,000 clones, more than 70% of them seen once. The receptor was isolated from a woman aged 35 to 49 who had recovered from COVID-19. The J gene is TRBJ1-5, the V gene TRBV2; no clear D. The sequencing sample was made of peripheral blood. CDR3 region: CASSAHAYSNQPQHF. As DNA, the CDR3 is TGTGCCAGCAGTGCCCATGCGTATAGCAATCAGCCCCAGCATTTT.